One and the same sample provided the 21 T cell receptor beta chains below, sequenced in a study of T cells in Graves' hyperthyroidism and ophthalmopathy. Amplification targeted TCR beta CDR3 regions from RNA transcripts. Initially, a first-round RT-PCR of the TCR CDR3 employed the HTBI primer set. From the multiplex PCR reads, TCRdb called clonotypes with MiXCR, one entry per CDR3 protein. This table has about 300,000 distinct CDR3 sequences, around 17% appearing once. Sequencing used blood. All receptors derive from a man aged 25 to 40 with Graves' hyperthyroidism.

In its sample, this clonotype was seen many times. CDR3 DNA sequence: TGTGCCAGCAGTCCGGGACTGGGACAAGAGACCCAGTACTTC. It is translated as CASSPGLGQETQYF. This chain joins TRBV12-3 or TRBV12-4 and TRBJ2-5; the D gene is possibly TRBD2 (6 bases). Trimming took off 5 bases at V and 2 bases at J, with 12 bases between the two ends. This CDR3 is 14 amino acids long.

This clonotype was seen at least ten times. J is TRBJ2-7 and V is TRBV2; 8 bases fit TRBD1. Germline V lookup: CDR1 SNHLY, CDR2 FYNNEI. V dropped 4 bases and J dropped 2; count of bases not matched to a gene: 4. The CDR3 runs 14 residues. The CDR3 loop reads CASSGRTGTYEQYF. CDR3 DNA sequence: TGTGCCAGCAGTGGAAGGACAGGGACCTACGAGCAGTACTTC. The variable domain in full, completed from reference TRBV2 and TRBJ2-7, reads EPEVTQTPSHQVTQMGQEVILRCVPISNHLYFYWYRQILGQKVEFLVSFYNNEISEKSEIFDDQFSVERPDGSNFTLKIRSTKLEDSAMYFCASSGRTGTYEQYFGPGTRLTVT.

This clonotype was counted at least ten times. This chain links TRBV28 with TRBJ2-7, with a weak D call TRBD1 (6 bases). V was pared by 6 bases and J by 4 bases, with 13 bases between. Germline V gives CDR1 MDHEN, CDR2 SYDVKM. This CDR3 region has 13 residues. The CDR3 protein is CASSPLQGYEQYF. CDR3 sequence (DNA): TGTGCCAGCAGCCCGCTACAGGGTTACGAGCAGTACTTC.

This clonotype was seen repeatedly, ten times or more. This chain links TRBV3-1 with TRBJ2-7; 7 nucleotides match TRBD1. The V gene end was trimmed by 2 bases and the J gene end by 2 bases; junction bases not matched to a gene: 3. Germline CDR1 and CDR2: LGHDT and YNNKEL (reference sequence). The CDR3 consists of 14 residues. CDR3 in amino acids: CASSQIGGPYEQYF. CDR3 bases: TGTGCCAGCAGCCAAATAGGGGGCCCCTACGAGCAGTACTTC.

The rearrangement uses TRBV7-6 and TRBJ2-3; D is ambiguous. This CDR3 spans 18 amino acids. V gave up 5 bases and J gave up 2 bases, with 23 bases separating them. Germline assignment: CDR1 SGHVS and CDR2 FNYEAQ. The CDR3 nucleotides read TGTGCCAGCAGCCTAGTCCCACCGTCGGAGCTCCCCACAGATACGCAGTATTTT. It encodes CASSLVPPSELPTDTQYF.

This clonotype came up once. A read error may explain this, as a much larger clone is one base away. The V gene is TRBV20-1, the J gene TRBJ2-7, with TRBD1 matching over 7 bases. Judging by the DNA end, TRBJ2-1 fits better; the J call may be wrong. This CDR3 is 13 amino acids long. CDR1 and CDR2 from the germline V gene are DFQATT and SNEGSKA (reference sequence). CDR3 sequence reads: CSATRQGNYEQFF. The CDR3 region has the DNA TGCAGTGCTACGCGACAGGGTAACTACGAGCAGTTCTTC.

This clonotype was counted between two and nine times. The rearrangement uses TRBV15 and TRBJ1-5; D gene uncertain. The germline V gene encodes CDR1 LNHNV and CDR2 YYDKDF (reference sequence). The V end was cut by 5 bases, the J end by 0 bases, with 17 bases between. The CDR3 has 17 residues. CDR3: CATSGPPATSSNQPQHF. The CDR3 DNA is TGTGCCACCAGCGGTCCCCCGGCGACTTCTAGCAATCAGCCCCAGCATTTT. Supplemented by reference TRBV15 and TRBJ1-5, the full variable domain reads DAMVIQNPRYQVTQFGKPVTLSCSQTLNHNVMYWYQQKSSQAPKLLFHYYDKDFNNEADTPDNFQSRRPNTSFCFLDIRSPGLGDTAMYLCATSGPPATSSNQPQHFGDGTRLSIL.

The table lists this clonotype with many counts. The CDR3: CASSSRTYGYTF. As DNA, the CDR3 is TGCGCCAGCAGCTCGCGGACCTATGGCTACACCTTC. This rearrangement joins TRBV5-1 to TRBJ1-2; D gene unclear. The CDR3 totals 12 residues. Germline loops: CDR1 SGHRS, CDR2 YFSETQ. The ends were cut back, 3 bases at V and 4 bases at J, with 7 bases in the middle.

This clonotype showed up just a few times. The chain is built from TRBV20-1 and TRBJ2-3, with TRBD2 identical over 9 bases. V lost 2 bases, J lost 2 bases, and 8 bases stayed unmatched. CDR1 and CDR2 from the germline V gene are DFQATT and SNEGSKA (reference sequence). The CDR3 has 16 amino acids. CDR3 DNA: TGCAGTGCTAGACACGTCGCTAGCGGGGACACAGATACGCAGTATTTT. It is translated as CSARHVASGDTDTQYF.

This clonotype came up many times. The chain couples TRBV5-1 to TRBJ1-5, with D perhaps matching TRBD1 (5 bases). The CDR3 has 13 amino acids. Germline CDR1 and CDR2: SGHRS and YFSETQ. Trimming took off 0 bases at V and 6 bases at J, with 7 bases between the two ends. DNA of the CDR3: TGCGCCAGCAGCTTGGAGGGGAGTCAGCCCCAGCATTTT. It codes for CASSLEGSQPQHF.

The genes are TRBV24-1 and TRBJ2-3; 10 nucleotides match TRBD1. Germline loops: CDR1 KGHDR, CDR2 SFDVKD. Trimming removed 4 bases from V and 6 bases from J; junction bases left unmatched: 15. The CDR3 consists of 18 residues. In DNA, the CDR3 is TGTGCCACCAGTGACCCCACCGGGACAGGGGTAATCGGGGATACGCAGTATTTT. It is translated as CATSDPTGTGVIGDTQYF.

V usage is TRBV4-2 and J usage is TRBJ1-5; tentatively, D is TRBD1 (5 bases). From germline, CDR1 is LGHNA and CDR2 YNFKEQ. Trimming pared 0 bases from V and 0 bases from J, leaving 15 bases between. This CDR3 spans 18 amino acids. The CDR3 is CASSQDPGSSYSNQPQHF. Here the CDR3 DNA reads TGTGCCAGCAGCCAAGACCCAGGGAGTTCCTATAGCAATCAGCCCCAGCATTTT.

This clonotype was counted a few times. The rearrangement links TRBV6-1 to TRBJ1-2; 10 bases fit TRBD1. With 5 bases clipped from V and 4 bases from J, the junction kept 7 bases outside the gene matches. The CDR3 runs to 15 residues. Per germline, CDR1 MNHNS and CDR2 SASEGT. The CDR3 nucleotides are TGTGCCAGCAGTCCCCGGGACAGGGGCTTCTATGGCTACACCTTC. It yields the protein CASSPRDRGFYGYTF.

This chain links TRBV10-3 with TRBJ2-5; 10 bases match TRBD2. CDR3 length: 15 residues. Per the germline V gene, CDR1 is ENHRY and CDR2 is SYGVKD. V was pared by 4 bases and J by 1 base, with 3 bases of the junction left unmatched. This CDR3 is CAISGAGGSQETQYF. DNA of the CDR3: TGTGCCATCAGTGGAGCGGGAGGGTCCCAAGAGACCCAGTACTTC.

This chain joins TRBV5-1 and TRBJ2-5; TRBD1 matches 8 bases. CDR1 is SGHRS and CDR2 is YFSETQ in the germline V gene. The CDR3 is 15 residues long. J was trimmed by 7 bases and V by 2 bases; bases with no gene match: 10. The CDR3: CASSFGQGRGGTQYF. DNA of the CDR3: TGCGCCAGCAGCTTCGGACAGGGAAGAGGAGGGACCCAGTACTTC.

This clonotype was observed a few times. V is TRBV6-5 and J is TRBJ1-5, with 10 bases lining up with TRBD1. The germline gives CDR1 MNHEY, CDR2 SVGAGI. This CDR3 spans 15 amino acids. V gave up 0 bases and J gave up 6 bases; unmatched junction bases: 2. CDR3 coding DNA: TGTGCCAGCAGTTACTCGGGACAGGGGACTCAGCCCCAGCATTTT. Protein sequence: CASSYSGQGTQPQHF.

The CDR3 bases are TGTGCCAGCAGCAGACATCGGACTAGAAAGTACTTC. This translates into CASSRHRTRKYF. The chain recombines TRBV5-8 with TRBJ2-5; 7 bases line up with TRBD2. In germline, CDR1 is SGHTS, CDR2 YDEGEE. The CDR3 is made up of 12 amino acids. The trim removed 4 bases at V and 12 bases at J, leaving 9 bases unmatched. Filled out from reference TRBV5-8 and TRBJ2-5, the complete variable domain reads EAGVTQSPTHLIKTRGQQATLRCSPISGHTSVYWYQQALGLGLQFLLWYDEGEERNRGNFPPRFSGRQFPNYSSELNVNALELEDSALYLCASSRHRTRKYFGPGTRLLVL.

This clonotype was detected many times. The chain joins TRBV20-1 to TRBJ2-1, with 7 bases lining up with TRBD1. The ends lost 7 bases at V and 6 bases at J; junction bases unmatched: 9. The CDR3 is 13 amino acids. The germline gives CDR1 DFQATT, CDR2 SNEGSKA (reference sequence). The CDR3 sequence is CSGYKPGGNEQFF. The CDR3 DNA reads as TGCAGTGGCTACAAGCCAGGGGGCAATGAGCAGTTCTTC.

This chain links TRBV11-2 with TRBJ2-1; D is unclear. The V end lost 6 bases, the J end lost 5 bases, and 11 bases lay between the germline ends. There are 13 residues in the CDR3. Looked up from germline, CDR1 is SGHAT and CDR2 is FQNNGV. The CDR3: CASSFPINNEQFF. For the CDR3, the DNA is TGTGCCAGCAGTTTCCCCATAAACAATGAGCAGTTCTTC.

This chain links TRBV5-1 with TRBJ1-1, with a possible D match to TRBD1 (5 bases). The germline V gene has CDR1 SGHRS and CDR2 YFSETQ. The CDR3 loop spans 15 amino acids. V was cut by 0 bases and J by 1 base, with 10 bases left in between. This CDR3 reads CASSLAGTGNTEAFF. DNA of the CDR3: TGCGCCAGCAGCTTGGCCGGGACGGGGAACACTGAAGCTTTCTTT.

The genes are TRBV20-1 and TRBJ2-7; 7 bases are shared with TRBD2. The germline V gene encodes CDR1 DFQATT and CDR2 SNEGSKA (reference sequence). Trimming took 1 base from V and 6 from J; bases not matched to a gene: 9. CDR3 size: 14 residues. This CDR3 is CSARVSGALVEQYF. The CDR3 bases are TGCAGTGCTAGAGTGAGCGGGGCCCTAGTCGAGCAGTACTTC.